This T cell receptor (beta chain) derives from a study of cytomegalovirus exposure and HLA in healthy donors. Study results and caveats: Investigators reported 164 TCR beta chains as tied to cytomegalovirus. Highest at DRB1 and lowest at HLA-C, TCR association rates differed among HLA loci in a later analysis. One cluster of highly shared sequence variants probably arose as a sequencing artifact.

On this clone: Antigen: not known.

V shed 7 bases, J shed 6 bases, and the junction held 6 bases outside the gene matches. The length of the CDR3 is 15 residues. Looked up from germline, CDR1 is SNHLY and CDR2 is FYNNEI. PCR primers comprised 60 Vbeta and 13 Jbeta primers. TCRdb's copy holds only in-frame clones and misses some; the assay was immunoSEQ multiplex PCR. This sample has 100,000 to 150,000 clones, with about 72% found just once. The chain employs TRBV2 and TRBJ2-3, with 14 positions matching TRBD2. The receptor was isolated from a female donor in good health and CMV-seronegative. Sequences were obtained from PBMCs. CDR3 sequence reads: CASITTSGRGDTQYF. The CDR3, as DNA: TGTGCCAGCATTACGACTAGCGGGAGGGGGGATACGCAGTATTTT.